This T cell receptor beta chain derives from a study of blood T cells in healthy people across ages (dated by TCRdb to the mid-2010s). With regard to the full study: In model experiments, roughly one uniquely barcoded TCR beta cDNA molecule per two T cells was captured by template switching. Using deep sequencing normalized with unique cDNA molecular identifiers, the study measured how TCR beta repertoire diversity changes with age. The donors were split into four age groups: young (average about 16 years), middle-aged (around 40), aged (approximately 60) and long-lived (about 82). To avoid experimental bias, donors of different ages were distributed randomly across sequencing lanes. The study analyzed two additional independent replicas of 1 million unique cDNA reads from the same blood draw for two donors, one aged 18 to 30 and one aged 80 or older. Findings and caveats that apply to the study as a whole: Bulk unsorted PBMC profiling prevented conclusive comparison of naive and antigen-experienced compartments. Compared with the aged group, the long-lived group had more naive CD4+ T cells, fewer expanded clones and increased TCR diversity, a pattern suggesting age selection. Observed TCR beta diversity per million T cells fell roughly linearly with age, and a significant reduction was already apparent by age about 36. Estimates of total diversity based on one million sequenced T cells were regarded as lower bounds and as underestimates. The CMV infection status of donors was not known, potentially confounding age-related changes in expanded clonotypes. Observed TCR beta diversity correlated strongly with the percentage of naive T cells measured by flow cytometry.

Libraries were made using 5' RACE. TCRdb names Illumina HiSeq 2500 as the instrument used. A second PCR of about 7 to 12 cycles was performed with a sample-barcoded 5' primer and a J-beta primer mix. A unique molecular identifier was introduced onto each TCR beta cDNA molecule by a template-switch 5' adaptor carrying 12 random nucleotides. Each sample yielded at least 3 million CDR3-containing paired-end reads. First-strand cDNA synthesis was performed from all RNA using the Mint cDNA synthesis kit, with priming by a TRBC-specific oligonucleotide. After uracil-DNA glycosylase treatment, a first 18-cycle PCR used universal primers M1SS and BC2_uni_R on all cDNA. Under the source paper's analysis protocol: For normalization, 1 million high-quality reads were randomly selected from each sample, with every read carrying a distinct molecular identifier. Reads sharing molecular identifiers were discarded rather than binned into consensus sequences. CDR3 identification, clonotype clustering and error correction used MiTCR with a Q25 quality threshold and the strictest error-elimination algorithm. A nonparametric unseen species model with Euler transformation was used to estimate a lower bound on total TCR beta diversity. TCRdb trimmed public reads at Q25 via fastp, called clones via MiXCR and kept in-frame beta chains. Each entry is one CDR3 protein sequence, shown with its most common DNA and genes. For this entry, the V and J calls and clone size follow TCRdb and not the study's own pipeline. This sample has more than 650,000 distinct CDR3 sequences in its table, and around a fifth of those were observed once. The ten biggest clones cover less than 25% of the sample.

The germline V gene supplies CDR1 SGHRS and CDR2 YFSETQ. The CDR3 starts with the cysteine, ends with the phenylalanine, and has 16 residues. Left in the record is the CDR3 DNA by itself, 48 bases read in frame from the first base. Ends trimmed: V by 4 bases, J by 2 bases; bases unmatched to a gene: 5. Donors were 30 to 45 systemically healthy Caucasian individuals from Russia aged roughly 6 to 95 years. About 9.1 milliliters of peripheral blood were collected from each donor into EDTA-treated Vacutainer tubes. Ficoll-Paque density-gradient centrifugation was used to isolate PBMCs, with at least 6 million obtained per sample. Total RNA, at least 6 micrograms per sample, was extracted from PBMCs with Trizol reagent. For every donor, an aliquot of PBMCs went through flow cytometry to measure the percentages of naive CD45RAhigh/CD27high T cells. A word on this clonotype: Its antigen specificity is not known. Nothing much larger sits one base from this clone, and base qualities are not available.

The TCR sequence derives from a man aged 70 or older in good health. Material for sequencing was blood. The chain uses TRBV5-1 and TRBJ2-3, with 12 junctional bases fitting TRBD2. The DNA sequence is TGCGCCAGCAGCCCGACTAGCGGGAGCGCCACAGATACGCAGTATTTT. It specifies CASSPTSGSATDTQYF.